This record concerns one TCR beta chain sequence. Because the CDR3 is missing its conserved closing phenylalanine or tryptophan, this is likely a read error. V was clipped by 0 bases and J by 3 bases, with 9 bases between them. The CDR3 has 15 residues. The germline V gene encodes CDR1 MGHRA and CDR2 YSYEKL. The data stem from a study of molecular identifiers for immune sequencing clone quantification. TCRdb redid the calling of the PCR reads with MiXCR, one entry per CDR3 protein. Here the sample spans more than 300,000 distinct CDR3 sequences, roughly 23% being singletons. The rearrangement joins TRBV4-1 to TRBJ2-1; the D gene is possibly TRBD1 (6 bases). The clonotype originates from a human donor in good health. Some libraries in this study had Jurkat cell RNA spiked in. Sequencing used naive CD8+ T cells from blood, with Jurkat cell RNA spiked in. Regarding subset: FACS-sorted CD8+CD4-CCR7+CD45RA+ naive T cells. CDR3 in amino acids: CASSQEDRDYNEQFI. CDR3 DNA: TGCGCCAGCAGCCAAGAGGACAGAGACTACAATGAGCAGTTCATC.